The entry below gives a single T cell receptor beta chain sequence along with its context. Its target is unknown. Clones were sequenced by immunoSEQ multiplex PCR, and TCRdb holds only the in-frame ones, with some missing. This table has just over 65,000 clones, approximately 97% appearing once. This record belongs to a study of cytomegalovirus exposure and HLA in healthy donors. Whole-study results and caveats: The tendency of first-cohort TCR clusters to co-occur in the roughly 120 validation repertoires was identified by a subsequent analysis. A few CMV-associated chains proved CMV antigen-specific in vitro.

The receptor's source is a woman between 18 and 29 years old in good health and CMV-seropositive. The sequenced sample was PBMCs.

This chain's CDR3 is CASSPIRVSYEQYF. The CDR3 nucleotides are TGTGCCAGCAGCCCTATCAGGGTCTCCTACGAGCAGTACTTC. The chain combines TRBV7-9 with TRBJ2-7; TRBD1 is a possible D gene (5 bases). The CDR3 is 14 residues long. Germline V gene lookup returns CDR1 SEHNR and CDR2 FQNEAQ (reference sequence). V lost 5 bases and J lost 0, with 11 bases in between.